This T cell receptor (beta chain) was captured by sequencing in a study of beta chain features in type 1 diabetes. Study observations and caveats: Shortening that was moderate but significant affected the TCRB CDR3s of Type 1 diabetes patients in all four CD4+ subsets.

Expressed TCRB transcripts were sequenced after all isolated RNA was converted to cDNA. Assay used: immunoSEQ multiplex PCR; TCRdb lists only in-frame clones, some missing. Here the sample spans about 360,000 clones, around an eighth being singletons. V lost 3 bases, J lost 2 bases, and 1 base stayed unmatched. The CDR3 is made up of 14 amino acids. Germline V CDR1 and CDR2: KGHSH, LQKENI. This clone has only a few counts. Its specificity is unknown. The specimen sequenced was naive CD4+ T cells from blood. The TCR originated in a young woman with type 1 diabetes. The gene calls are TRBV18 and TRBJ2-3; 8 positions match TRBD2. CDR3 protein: CASSPSGNTDTQYF. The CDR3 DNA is TGTGCCAGCTCACCTAGCGGGAACACAGATACGCAGTATTTT.